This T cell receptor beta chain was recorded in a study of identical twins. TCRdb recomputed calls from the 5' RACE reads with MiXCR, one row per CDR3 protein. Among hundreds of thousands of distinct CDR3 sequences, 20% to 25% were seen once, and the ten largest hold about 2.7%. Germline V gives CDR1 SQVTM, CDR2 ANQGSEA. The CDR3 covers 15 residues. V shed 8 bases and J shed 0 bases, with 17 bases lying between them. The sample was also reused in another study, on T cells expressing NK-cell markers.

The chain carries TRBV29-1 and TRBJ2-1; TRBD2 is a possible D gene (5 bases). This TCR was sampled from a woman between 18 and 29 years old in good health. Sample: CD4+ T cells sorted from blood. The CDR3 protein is CSFLGGLLSYNEQFF. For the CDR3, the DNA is TGCAGCTTTTTGGGCGGACTCCTCTCCTACAATGAGCAGTTCTTC.